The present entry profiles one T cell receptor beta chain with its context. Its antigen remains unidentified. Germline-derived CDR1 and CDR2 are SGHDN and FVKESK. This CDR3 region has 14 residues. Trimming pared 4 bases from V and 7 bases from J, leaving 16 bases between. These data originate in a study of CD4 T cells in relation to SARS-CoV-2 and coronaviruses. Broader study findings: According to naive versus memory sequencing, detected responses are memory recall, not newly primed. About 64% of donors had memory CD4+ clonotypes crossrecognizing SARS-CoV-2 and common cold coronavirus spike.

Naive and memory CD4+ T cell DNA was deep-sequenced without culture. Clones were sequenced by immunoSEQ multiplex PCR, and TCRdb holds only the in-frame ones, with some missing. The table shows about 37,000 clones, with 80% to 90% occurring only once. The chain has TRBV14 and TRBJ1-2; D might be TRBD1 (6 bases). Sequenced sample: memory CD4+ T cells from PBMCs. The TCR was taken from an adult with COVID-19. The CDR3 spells CASSREGGSFGYTF. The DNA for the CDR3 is TGTGCCAGCAGCCGAGAGGGGGGTTCTTTTGGCTACACCTTC.